Included here is one T cell receptor beta chain sequence, with context. The target of this receptor is not known. No much larger clone is present one base from it, and per-base qualities are unavailable. The data belong to a study of blood T cell repertoires in COVID-19 (dated by TCRdb to the early 2020s). Regarding the complete study: Collaborator samples came from the United States, Italy and Spain and covered acute and convalescent phases of COVID-19. The material from the prospective study consisted of cDNA or gDNA derived from T cells, B-cell-depleted T cells, or PBMCs. Subjects who had been exposed to COVID-19, were actively infected with it, or had recovered from it provided the deeply sampled blood TCRbeta repertoires that made up the dataset. The repertoires were released in a freely available public database intended as a resource for research on the immune response to SARS-CoV-2. The samples were drawn from two sources: the first 160 participants of the ongoing ImmuneRACE study, and 1,200 or so subjects contributed by 6 global collaborators. Nearly every sample came with metadata listing a de-identified subject ID, COVID-19 status, age in years and sex. Where available, HLA class I and class II types were taken from metadata supplied by the sample provider and were not determined by assay-based typing.

Enrolling through a virtual design, the prospective study's participants ranged in age from roughly 18 to 95 years and lived across 20 to 30 United States geographic areas. Cohort assignment in the prospective study relied on participant-reported clinical history from a screening survey and a study questionnaire. Mobile phlebotomists in the prospective study collected whole blood, serum and a nasopharyngeal or oropharyngeal swab from every participant. Additional blood draws and questionnaires over an approximately two-month period could optionally be provided by prospective study participants. Blood samples from the prospective study were shipped frozen or at room temperature prior to DNA extraction. TCRbeta CDR3 regions were amplified from genomic DNA by means of the immunoSEQ Assay, a bias-controlled multiplex PCR. Regarding the original processing steps: Nucleated cell counts per sample were estimated from amplification of reference gene primers within the assay. To quantify the absolute abundance of each unique TCRbeta CDR3 rearrangement, sequence reads were collapsed and filtered. For each sample, productive Simpson clonality was calculated as the square root of Simpson's diversity index over productive rearrangements. What TCRdb holds here is the immuneACCESS table cut down to in-frame rearrangements. Part of the clones is not present; checked against another copy, under half of the missing clones reflect an unresolved V gene, and the others are unexplained. V and J calls and clone size are copied from that table; D and trimming were computed from the DNA. The sample profile shows 150,000 to 200,000 clones; 65% to 80% of them were found once. The ten largest make up about a sixth of the sample.

From the cysteine through the phenylalanine, the CDR3 covers 14 amino acids. The CDR3 DNA has 42 bases and is translated from base 1. CDR1 is given as LGHDT and CDR2 as YNNKEL, both from the germline V gene (reference sequence). Trimming takes 1 base from V and 5 bases from J, and the germline ends sit 8 bases apart. Broad study findings and their caveats: How much clinical and demographic metadata was included differed by source and by participant, and the metadata was provided uncurated.

This receptor was taken from a woman in her forties or fifties with acute COVID-19. Material: PBMCs or T cells enriched from blood (not recorded which). The chain is encoded by TRBV3-1 (or the pseudogene TRBV3-2) joined to TRBJ1-4; the D gene is not confidently resolved. The encoded CDR3 is CASSQAGGNEKLFF. The sequenced DNA: TGTGCCAGCAGCCAAGCCGGAGGAAATGAAAAACTGTTTTTT.